Listed below are T cell receptor beta chains from one sample, sequenced in a study of shared clonotypes between healthy human individuals. Using immunoSEQ multiplex PCR, the repertoire was profiled, and TCRdb retains in-frame clones only, with some absent. The sample has roughly 200,000 clones, 65% to 80% seen once. Sequencing used memory CD4+ T cells sorted from blood. These receptors were taken from a man aged 25 to 45 in good health. CDR3s include the opening cysteine and the closing phenylalanine or tryptophan. D genes are given only for firm matches. Size is stated for part of the rows, as once, few or many counts, or as a class when the clone is expanded.

j_call,clone_size,v_call,d_call,cdr3_nt,cdr3_aa
TRBJ2-1,few,TRBV6-1,NA,TGTGCCACCCAACAGGGCTTAGCGCAGTTCTTC,CATQQGLAQFF
TRBJ2-5,NA,TRBV30,NA,TGTGCCTGGTCGATATCCCCGGAGACCCAGTACTTC,CAWSISPETQYF
TRBJ2-3,NA,TRBV5-1,TRBD2,TGCGCCAGCAGCCCCGGGACTAGCGGGAGCACAGATACGCAGTATTTT,CASSPGTSGSTDTQYF
TRBJ2-2,NA,TRBV2,NA,TGTGCCAGCAGCTACATGGACACCGGGGAGCTGTTTTTT,CASSYMDTGELFF
TRBJ2-1,NA,TRBV6-5,TRBD2,TGTGCCAGCAGTTACCGGACTAGCGGGAGGGGCCATGAGCAGTTCTTC,CASSYRTSGRGHEQFF
TRBJ2-2,NA,TRBV7-2,NA,TGTGCCAGCAGCTTAGTAGTCGGGACCGGGGAGCTGTTTTTT,CASSLVVGTGELFF
TRBJ2-7,few,TRBV25-1,NA,TGTGCCAGCAGTGAACGAACCTTGCTCGGGGAGGTGCAGTACTTC,CASSERTLLGEVQYF
TRBJ1-2,NA,TRBV28,NA,TGTGCCAGCATACCCCTAGGTGTACAGGGCCGTGGCTACACCTTC,CASIPLGVQGRGYTF
TRBJ1-2,few,TRBV28,TRBD1,TGTGCCAGCAGTTTGATGACAGGGATCGGCTACACCTTC,CASSLMTGIGYTF
TRBJ2-5,NA,TRBV29-1,NA,TGCAGCGTTGTTTCGTTGGGGGCTTATGAGACCCAGTACTTC,CSVVSLGAYETQYF
TRBJ2-7,few,TRBV11-3,TRBD2,TGTGCCAGCAGCTTAACGGGAGCGGGAGGGGAGCAGTACTTC,CASSLTGAGGEQYF
TRBJ2-1,NA,TRBV6-6,NA,TGTGCCAGCAGCCCCCCTTTAGGCGGGCCATACAATGAGCAGTTCTTC,CASSPPLGGPYNEQFF
TRBJ2-2,NA,TRBV9,NA,TGTGCCAGCACCACACAAGGGGCAGTAGGGAACACCGGGGAGCTGTTTTTT,CASTTQGAVGNTGELFF
TRBJ2-3,many,TRBV5-6,NA,TGTGCCAGCAGCCCCCGGTGGTCCGCAGATACGCAGTATTTT,CASSPRWSADTQYF
TRBJ2-1,once,TRBV6-1,NA,TGTGCCAGCAGTGAAGCGATCTATCCCGGGGTGGAGCAGTTCTTC,CASSEAIYPGVEQFF
TRBJ2-7,many,TRBV4-3,NA,TGCGCCAGCAGCCAAGTAGGGAGGTTGCGGTACGAGCAGTACTTC,CASSQVGRLRYEQYF
TRBJ2-1,once,TRBV11-2,TRBD2,TGTGCCAGCAGCCCCGGGACTAGCGAGTCCGATGAGCAGTTCTTC,CASSPGTSESDEQFF
TRBJ2-3,NA,TRBV6-1,NA,TGTGCCAGCACCCCGGGAGTCTCAGATACGCAGTATTTT,CASTPGVSDTQYF
TRBJ1-5,few,TRBV10-1,NA,TGCGCCAGCATTACGGACCGAGTTGATAATCAGCCCCAGCATTTT,CASITDRVDNQPQHF
TRBJ2-5,NA,TRBV29-1,TRBD2,TGCAGCGCTATCAACGGCTTAGCGGGAGAGGAGACCCAGTACTTC,CSAINGLAGEETQYF
TRBJ2-2,once,TRBV27,NA,TGTGCCAGCCGATCGTGGCAGGGCCCTAACACCGGGGAGCTGTTTTTT,CASRSWQGPNTGELFF
TRBJ2-5,NA,TRBV7-6,NA,TGTGCCAGCAGTTCAGATCCGGGGGAGACCCAGTACTTC,CASSSDPGETQYF
TRBJ2-2,NA,TRBV2,TRBD1,TGTGCCAGCAGCCGACAGGGGGATGGGACCGGGGAGCTGTTTTTT,CASSRQGDGTGELFF
TRBJ2-7,few,TRBV6-1,NA,TGTGCCGGGGGACCCTGGGGACTCCCCGAGCAGTACTTC,CAGGPWGLPEQYF